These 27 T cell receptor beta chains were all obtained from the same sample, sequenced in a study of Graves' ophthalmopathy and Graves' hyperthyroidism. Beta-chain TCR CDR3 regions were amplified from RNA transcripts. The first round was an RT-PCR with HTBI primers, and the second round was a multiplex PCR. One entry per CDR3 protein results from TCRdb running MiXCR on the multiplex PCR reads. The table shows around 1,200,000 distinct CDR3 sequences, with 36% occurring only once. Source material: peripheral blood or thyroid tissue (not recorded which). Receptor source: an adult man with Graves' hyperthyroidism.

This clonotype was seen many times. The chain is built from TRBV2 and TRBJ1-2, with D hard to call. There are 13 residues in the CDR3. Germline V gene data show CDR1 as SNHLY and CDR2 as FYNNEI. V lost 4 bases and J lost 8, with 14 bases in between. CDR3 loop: CASSARISYGYTF. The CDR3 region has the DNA TGTGCCAGCAGTGCCAGGATTTCGTACGGCTACACCTTC.

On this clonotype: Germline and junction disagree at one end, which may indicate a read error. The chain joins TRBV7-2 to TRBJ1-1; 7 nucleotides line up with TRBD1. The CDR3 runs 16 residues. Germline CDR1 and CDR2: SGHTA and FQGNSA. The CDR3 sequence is CSSSLVGRGLNTEAFF. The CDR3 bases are TGTTCCAGCAGCTTGGTAGGAAGGGGGCTTAACACTGAAGCTTTCTTT.

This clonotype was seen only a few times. DNA of the CDR3: TGTGCCAGCAGAGCGGGAGTAGGCTACGAGCAGTACTTC. Amino acid sequence: CASRAGVGYEQYF. The chain has TRBV12-3 or TRBV12-4 and TRBJ2-7, with 8 nucleotides matching TRBD2. The CDR3 is 13 amino acids. Trimming removed 6 bases from V and 3 bases from J; junction bases left unmatched: 4.

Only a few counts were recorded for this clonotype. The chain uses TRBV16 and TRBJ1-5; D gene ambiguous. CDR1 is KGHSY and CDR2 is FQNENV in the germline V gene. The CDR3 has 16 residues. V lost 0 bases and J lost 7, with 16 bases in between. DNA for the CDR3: TGTGCCAGCAGCCAATCGTTCAGGTTGCTGGGCCAGCCCCAGCATTTT. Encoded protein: CASSQSFRLLGQPQHF.

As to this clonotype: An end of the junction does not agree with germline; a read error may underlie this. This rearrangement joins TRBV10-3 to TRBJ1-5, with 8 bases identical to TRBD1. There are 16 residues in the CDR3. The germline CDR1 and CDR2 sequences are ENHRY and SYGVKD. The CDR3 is CASSERQGLSNQPQHF. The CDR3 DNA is TGTGCCAGCAGTGAGAGACAGGGGTTGAGCAATCAGCCCCAGCATTTT.

The DNA for the CDR3 is TGTGCCAGCAGCCAAGAGTCTATGCCCGGGTCGAACACCGGGGAGCTGTTTTTT. It specifies CASSQESMPGSNTGELFF. The J gene is TRBJ2-2, the V gene TRBV7-8; D ambiguous. The germline V and J ends were trimmed by 5 bases and 0 bases, with 19 bases remaining between them. The CDR3 is 18 amino acids. The germline V gene has CDR1 SGHVS and CDR2 FQNEAQ.

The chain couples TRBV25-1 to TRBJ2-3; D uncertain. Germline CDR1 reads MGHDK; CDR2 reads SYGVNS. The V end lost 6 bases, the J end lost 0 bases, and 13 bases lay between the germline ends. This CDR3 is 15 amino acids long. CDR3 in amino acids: CASSPPGASTDTQYF. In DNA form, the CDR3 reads TGTGCCAGCAGCCCCCCCGGAGCTAGCACAGATACGCAGTATTTT.

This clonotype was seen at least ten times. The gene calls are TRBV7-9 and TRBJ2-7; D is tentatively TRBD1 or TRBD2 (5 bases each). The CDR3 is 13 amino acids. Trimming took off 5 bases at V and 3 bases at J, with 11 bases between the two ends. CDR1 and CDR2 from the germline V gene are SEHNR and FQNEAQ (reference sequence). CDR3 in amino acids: CASSQGVNYEQYF. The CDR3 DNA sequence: TGTGCCAGCAGCCAGGGAGTTAACTACGAGCAGTACTTC.

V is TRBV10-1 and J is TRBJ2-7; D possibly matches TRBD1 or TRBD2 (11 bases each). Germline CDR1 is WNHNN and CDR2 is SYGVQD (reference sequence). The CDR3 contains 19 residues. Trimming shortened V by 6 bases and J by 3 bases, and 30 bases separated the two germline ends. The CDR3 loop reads CASRGQGVTSGTSSYEQYF. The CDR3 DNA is TGCGCCAGCAGGGGACAGGGGGTGACTAGCGGGACTAGCAGCTACGAGCAGTACTTC.

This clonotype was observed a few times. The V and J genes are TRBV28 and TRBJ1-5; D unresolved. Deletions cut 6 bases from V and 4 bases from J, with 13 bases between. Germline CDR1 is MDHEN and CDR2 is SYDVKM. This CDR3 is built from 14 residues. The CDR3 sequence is CASSYPNMNQPQHF. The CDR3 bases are TGTGCCAGCAGCTACCCGAACATGAATCAGCCCCAGCATTTT.

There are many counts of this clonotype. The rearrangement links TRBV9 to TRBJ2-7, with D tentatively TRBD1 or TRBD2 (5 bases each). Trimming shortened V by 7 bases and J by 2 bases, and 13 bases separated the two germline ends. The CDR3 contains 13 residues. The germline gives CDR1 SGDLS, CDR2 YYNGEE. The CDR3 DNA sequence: TGTGCCAGCCGGGGCTCCCAACCCTACGAGCAGTACTTC. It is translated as CASRGSQPYEQYF.

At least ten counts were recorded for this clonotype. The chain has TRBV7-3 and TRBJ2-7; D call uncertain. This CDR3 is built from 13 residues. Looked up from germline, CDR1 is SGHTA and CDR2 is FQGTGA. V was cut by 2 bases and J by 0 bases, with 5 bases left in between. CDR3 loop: CASSLGYSYEQYF. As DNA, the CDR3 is TGTGCCAGCAGCTTAGGATACTCCTACGAGCAGTACTTC. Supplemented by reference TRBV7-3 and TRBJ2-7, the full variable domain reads GAGVSQTPSNKVTEKGKYVELRCDPISGHTALYWYRQSLGQGPEFLIYFQGTGAADDSGLPNDRFFAVRPEGSVSTLKIQRTERGDSAVYLCASSLGYSYEQYFGPGTRLTVT.

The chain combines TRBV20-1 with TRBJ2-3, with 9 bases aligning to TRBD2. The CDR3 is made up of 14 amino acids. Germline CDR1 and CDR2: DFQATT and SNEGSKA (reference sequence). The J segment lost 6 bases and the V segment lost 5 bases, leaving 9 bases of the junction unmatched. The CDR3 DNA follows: TGCAGTGCTTGGTGGGCGGGGGGGCGTGATACGCAGTATTTT. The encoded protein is CSAWWAGGRDTQYF.

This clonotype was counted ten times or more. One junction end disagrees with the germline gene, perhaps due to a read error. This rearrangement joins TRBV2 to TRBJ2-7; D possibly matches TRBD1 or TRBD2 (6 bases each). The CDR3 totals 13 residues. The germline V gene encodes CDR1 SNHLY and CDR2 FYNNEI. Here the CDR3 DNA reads TGTGCCAGCAGTGGACTACAATGGGGGGCGTCTCAATTC. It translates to CASSGLQWGASQF.

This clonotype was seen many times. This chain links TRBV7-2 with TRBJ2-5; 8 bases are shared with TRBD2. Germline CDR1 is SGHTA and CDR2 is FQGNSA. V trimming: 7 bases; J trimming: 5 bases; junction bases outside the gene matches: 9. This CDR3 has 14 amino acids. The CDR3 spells CASTFREGPETQYF. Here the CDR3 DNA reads TGTGCCAGCACCTTCCGGGAGGGCCCTGAGACCCAGTACTTC.

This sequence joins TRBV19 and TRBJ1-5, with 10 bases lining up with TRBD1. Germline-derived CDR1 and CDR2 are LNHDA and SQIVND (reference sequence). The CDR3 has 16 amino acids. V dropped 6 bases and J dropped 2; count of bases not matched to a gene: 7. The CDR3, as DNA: TGTGCCAGTAGGAAGGGACAGGGGATCGGCAATCAGCCCCAGCATTTT. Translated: CASRKGQGIGNQPQHF.

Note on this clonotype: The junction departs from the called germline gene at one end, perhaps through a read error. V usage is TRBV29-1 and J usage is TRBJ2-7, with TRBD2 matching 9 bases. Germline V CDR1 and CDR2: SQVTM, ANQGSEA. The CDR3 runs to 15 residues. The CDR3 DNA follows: TGCAGCGTTGAAGATGGGGCGGGGGGGAAATACGAACAGCACTTC. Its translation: CSVEDGAGGKYEQHF.

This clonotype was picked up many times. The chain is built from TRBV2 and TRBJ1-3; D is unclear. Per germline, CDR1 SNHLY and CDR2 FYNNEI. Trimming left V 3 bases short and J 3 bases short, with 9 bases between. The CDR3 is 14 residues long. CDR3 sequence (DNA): TGTGCCAGCAGTGATTCCGGTTTTGGAAACACCATATATTTT. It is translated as CASSDSGFGNTIYF.

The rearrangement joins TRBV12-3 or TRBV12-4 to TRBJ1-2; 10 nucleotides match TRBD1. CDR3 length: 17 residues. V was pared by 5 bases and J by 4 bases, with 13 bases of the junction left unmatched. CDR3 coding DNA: TGTGCCAGCAGTCCCCAACCCGGGACAGGGGACATCTATGGCTACACCTTC. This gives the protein CASSPQPGTGDIYGYTF.

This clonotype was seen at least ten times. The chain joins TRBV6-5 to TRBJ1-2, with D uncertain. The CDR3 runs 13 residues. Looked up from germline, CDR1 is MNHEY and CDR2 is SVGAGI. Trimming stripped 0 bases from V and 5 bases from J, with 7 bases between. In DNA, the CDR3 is TGTGCCAGCAGTTACTCTTCGGTGTATGGCTACACCTTC. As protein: CASSYSSVYGYTF.

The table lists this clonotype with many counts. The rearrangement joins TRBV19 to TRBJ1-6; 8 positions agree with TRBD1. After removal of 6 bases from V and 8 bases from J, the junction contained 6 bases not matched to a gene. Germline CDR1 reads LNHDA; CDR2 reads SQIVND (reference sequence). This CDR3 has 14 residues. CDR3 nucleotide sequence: TGTGCCAGTAGACCAACAGGGGGGTATTCACCCCTCCACTTT. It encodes CASRPTGGYSPLHF.

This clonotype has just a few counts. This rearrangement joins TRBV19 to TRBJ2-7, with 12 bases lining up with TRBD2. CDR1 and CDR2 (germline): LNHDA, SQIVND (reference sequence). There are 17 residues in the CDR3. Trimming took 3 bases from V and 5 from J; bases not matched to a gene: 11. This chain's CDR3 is CASSISSGRARFHEQYF. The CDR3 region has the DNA TGTGCCAGTAGTATCTCTAGCGGGAGGGCCAGATTCCACGAGCAGTACTTC.

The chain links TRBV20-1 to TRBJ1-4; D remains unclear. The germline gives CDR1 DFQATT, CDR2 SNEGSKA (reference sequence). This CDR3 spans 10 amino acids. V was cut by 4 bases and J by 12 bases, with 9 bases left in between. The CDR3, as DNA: TGCAGTGCTAACCGGGAGCAACTGTTTTTT. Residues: CSANREQLFF.

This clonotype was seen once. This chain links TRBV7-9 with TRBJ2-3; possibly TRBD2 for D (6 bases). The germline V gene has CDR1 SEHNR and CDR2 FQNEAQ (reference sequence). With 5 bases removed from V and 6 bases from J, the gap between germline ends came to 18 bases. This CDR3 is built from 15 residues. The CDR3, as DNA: TGTGCCAGCAGCATCGCCGCGGGGAGCAAGGATACGCAGTATTTT. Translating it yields CASSIAAGSKDTQYF.

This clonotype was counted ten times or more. CDR3 coding DNA: TGCAGTGCCGAGGGCTTAACAAGCCGCGACGAGCAGTACTTC. This codes for CSAEGLTSRDEQYF. The gene calls are TRBV20-1 and TRBJ2-7, with a tentative D call TRBD2 (5 bases). Germline loops: CDR1 DFQATT, CDR2 SNEGSKA (reference sequence). Trimming left V 6 bases short and J 5 bases short, with 20 bases between. The CDR3 runs to 14 residues.

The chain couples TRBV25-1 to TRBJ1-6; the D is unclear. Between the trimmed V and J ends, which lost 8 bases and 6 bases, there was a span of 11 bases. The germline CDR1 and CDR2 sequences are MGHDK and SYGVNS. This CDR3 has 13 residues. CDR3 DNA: TGTGCCAGCCAATCGGAGGGTAATTCACCCCTCCACTTT. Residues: CASQSEGNSPLHF.

The CDR3 coding sequence is TGTGCCAGCAGCTATGGCGGGACAAACCAAGAGACCCAGTACTTC. As protein: CASSYGGTNQETQYF. The J gene is TRBJ2-5, the V gene TRBV7-9; D may correspond to TRBD1 or TRBD2 (6 bases each). CDR1 is SEHNR and CDR2 is FQNEAQ in the germline V gene (reference sequence). Deletions cut 4 bases from V and 0 bases from J, with 12 bases between. This CDR3 contains 15 residues.